This T cell receptor beta chain stems from a study of shared clonotypes between healthy human individuals. The table came from immunoSEQ multiplex PCR; TCRdb's copy has only in-frame clones and leaves some out. Of approximately 2.1 million clones in the sample, 85% to 95% were seen once. There are 12 residues in the CDR3. V gave up 0 bases and J gave up 7 bases, with 6 bases separating them. CDR1 and CDR2 (germline): SEHNR, FQNEAQ (reference sequence). The sequence was collected from a young man in good health. Some clones in this sample may be carry-over from other donors' samples. The genes are TRBV7-9 and TRBJ1-2; D unclear. The sample comprised naive CD4+ T cells from PBMCs. Stated subset: CD45RA+ positively selected. The CDR3 nucleotides read TGTGCCAGCAGCTTAGCGCTCGCTGGCTACACCTTC. This translates into CASSLALAGYTF.